This entry features one T cell receptor beta chain sequence. Its cognate antigen has yet to be identified. No much larger clone is present one base from it, and per-base qualities are unavailable. CDR1 and CDR2, looked up from the germline V gene, are SGHRS and YFSETQ. At the junction V is shortened by 2 bases and J by 2 bases, with 17 bases in between. Reading from cysteine to phenylalanine, the CDR3 counts 16 amino acids. Only CDR3 DNA is held: 48 bases, read in frame from base 1. The data stem from a study of shared clonotypes between healthy human individuals (dated by TCRdb to 2018 to 2021). At the level of the whole study: Two women and three men aged 18 to 49 years were included in the cohort. For each donor, three plates each were used for CD4 naive and CD4 memory, two plates were used for CD8 naive, and one plate was used for CD8 memory. The study deeply sequenced blood TCR repertoires of about 5 healthy adults to estimate repertoire size and the extent of clonotype sharing between individuals. To increase sequencing depth and limit assay-specific biases, different laboratories used diverse techniques to prepare libraries and sequence TCR repertoires. Between about 0.94 and 8.9 billion PBMCs per donor were obtained by leukapheresis. Here is what the overall study found, with its caveats: Larger estimated clonotype richness was generally found for naive subsets than for memory subsets. Clonotypes shared by all four sorted-subset donors showed higher generation probabilities than non-shared clonotypes. Because the study included only a small number of donors, the genetic and exposure-history diversity represented was limited. Based on pairwise subsampling, the degree of clonotype sharing among donors was expected to be affected by sequencing depth. Sharing across a few donors was observed for about 4.8% of naive CD4, less than 4% of naive CD8, 2.3% of memory CD4, and roughly 0.4% of memory CD8 clonotypes. Sampling was limited to blood, and TCR repertoires in tissue likely differ from TCR repertoires in blood. Incomplete sequencing was indicated by rarefaction of sorted-subset datasets, despite the large sequencing depth.

Using the deep immunoSEQ assay, multiplex PCR amplified TCR CDR3 regions from genomic DNA. Extracted genomic DNA from each cell subset was distributed evenly across all wells of several immunoSEQ 96-well plates, and each plate was treated as a replicate. For sorted subsets, 200 to 250 ng of genomic DNA, equivalent to 25,000 to 35,000 T cell genomes, went into each replicate PCR. Purified libraries were measured with a Qubit 3.0 fluorometer, size-checked on a Bioanalyzer 2100, and measured again with the KAPA Library Quantification kit. Each immunoSEQ 96-well plate was sequenced on its own single-read 150-cycle Illumina NextSeq 550 flow cell. The original methods were these. Because the immunoSEQ output included only junctional sequences and no quality scores, the filtering could not be the same as the filtering used for full-length reads. To assign V/J genes and CDR3, sequences were annotated against IMGT germline references using PyIR, a Python wrapper for IgBLAST v1.9. Reads were filtered out if the reads had weak V/J assignments (E-value above 1e-6), no CDR3, stop codons, out-of-frame junctions, or ambiguous translated residues. V3J clonotypes were defined by identical inferred V gene, J gene, and CDR3 amino acid sequence. To compute the percentage overlap between repertoires, the number of shared unique clonotypes was divided by the size of the smaller repertoire. Richness of each repertoire was evaluated using RTK rarefaction, the Chao1 estimator, and Recon v2.1 estimates of unobserved clonotypes. For all TCRbeta clonotypes obtained by the gDNA method from four donors, generation probabilities were computed with OLGA. The immuneACCESS repertoire file appears here via TCRdb, limited to in-frame rearrangements. These files lack a portion of the clones; in checked studies, under half of the deficit traces to unresolved V genes, and the cause of the others is not known. V, J and clone size are taken as reported in that table, and D and trimming were inferred from the DNA itself. The table for this sample lists some 1.5 million clones; over 95% of them were counted only once. Jointly, the top ten make up roughly 1.2% of the sample.

The donors were healthy, HIV-negative adults with no recently reported acute infections or vaccinations. All donors were Caucasian adults living in Nashville, Tennessee, USA. CD4+ T cells were enriched through magnetic negative selection, after which naive cells were positively selected on CD45RA and the remaining negative fraction served as the memory subset. Blood was obtained by leukapheresis, after which PBMCs were separated by Ficoll-Histopaque density gradient centrifugation and cryopreserved in liquid nitrogen vapor phase. Analytical flow cytometry was used to check the purity and quantity of each magnetically sorted T cell population. Each sorted fraction had its genomic DNA isolated and then quantified by UV absorbance on a Nanodrop 2000c.

What was sequenced was naive CD4+ T cells sorted from blood. Interpreted using the paper, the cell subset or site label stands for: CD45RA+ positively selected. Recombination joined TRBV5-1 with TRBJ2-7, with TRBD2 tentatively as D gene (5 bases match). This receptor was obtained from a man in his thirties or forties in good health. The DNA reads TGCGCCAGCAGCTTTCTGGCGGGCGGGTCCGCCTACGAGCAGTACTTC. Its protein product is CASSFLAGGSAYEQYF.